This TCR beta chain derives from a study of cytomegalovirus exposure and HLA in healthy donors. The overall study: Previous work identified 120 million or so unique TCR beta sequences from about 179 million T cells. General study findings and limits: The authors enumerated 164 TCR beta chains as linked to cytomegalovirus. Diagnosis of cytomegalovirus status made by the classifier reportedly showed high specificity and sensitivity.

Worth noting for this clone: No antigen is known for it.

Trimming at V came to 4 bases and at J to 4 bases, leaving 3 bases not matched to a gene. The CDR3 is made up of 14 amino acids. Germline V gene lookup returns CDR1 SEHNR and CDR2 FQNEAQ (reference sequence). Researchers ran the PCR with 60 Vbeta and 13 Jbeta primers. The data were produced by immunoSEQ multiplex PCR, yet TCRdb's version contains in-frame clones alone and is incomplete. The sample lists 80,000 or so clones, 70% to 85% occurring once. Sequencing used PBMCs. This receptor was taken from a man aged 45-65 years in good health and CMV-seropositive. This chain connects TRBV7-9 to TRBJ2-3; 9 bases are shared with TRBD2. CDR3 sequence: CASSSGTSPDTQYF. The CDR3 DNA reads as TGTGCCAGCAGCTCCGGGACTAGCCCAGATACGCAGTATTTT.